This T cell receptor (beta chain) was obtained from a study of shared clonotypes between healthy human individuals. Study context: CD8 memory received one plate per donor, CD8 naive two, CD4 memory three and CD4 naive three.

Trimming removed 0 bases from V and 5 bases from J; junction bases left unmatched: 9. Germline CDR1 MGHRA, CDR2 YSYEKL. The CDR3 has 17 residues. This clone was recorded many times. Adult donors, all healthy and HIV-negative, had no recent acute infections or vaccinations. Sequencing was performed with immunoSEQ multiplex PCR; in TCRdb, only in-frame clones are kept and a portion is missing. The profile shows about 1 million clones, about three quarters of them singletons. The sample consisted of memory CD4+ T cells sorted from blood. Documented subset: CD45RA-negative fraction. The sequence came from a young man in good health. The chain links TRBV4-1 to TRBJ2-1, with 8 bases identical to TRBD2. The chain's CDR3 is CASSQDIGGRSNNEQFF. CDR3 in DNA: TGCGCCAGCAGCCAAGATATAGGCGGGAGGTCAAACAATGAGCAGTTCTTC.